Sequencing of this T cell receptor beta chain was carried out in a study of blood T cell repertoires in COVID-19. Across the whole study: Donors in the United States, Italy and Spain gave samples during acute or convalescent COVID-19.

Methods used by the authors: Scientists estimated how many nucleated cells there were by amplifying reference gene primers. TCRdb's copy holds only in-frame clones and misses some; the assay was immunoSEQ multiplex PCR. That table furnishes V, J and clone size, whereas the DNA furnished D and trimming. The repertoire holds roughly 250,000 clones, with approximately 86% as singletons. This clone was detected once. The CDR3 sequence is 17 residues long. Trimming cost V 0 bases and J 10 bases, with 21 bases left between them. Germline V gene data show CDR1 as KGHDR and CDR2 as SFDVKD. This chain links TRBV24-1 with TRBJ2-1; weak D call: TRBD2 (6 bases). This TCR came from a man in his 60s who had recovered from COVID-19. Sequenced: peripheral blood. This CDR3 reads CATSDLHGGSGSKEQFF. The DNA of the CDR3 is TGTGCCACCAGTGATTTGCACGGGGGATCCGGTTCGAAGGAGCAGTTCTTC.